The clone carrying this TCR beta chain was counted between two and nine times. No treatment had been given to any patient before thyroid surgery. TCRdb re-processed the PCR reads through MiXCR. In the table there are about 20,000 clones, less than 40% of which are singletons. Looked up from germline, CDR1 is LNHNV and CDR2 is YYDKDF (reference sequence). The CDR3 length is 13 residues. The junction had 0 bases not matched to a gene; V was cut back by 5 bases and J by 2 bases. This sample stems from a study of metastatic and nonmetastatic thyroid tumors. The source is a male donor with papillary thyroid cancer or a benign thyroid nodule (not recorded which). Some clones in this sample may be carry-over from other donors' samples. The source material was blood. The J gene is TRBJ1-3, the V gene TRBV15; 7 nucleotides match TRBD1. The DNA for the CDR3 is TGTGCCACCAGCGGGACAGCTGGAAACACCATATATTTT. Its translation: CATSGTAGNTIYF.